This T cell receptor beta chain was sequenced in a study of blood T cell repertoires in COVID-19. On the study more broadly: Spain, Italy and the United States supplied samples that represented acute and convalescent COVID-19.

Original processing methods: Estimation of nucleated cell counts relied on the amplification of reference gene primers. Some clones are missing from TCRdb's copy, which holds only in-frame ones; the method was immunoSEQ multiplex PCR. V, J and clone size were drawn from that table, and D and trimming were deduced from the DNA. This sample yields about 130,000 clones, of which around 70% are seen a single time; less than 6.5% belongs to the top ten. Germline values: CDR1 MNHEY, CDR2 SMNVEV (reference sequence). With 1 base removed from V and 5 bases from J, the gap between germline ends came to 10 bases. There are 14 residues in the CDR3.

The clonotype was recovered from a man between 60 and 70 years old with acute or convalescent COVID-19. The sample was peripheral blood. This rearrangement joins TRBV27 to TRBJ2-3, with D unclear. CDR3 DNA: TGTGCCAGCAGTTTATTAGGCTCGGGAGATACGCAGTATTTT. Translating gives CASSLLGSGDTQYF.